Listed below are T cell receptor beta chains from one sample, sequenced in a study of OX40 agonist ivuxolimab in advanced cancers. Libraries were prepared by immunoSEQ multiplex PCR; TCRdb keeps only in-frame clonotypes and omits some of them. Here the sample spans tens of thousands of clones, around 80% being singletons. Specimen: CD4+ or CD8+ T cells sorted from blood, collected in a trial of the OX40 agonist ivuxolimab. The receptors originated from an adult with an advanced solid tumor such as melanoma, head and neck, liver or kidney cancer. CDR3s include the opening cysteine and the closing phenylalanine or tryptophan.

v_call: TRBV5-8; j_call: TRBJ1-6; cdr3_aa: CASSPPGYNSPLHF
v_call: TRBV28; j_call: TRBJ1-4; cdr3_aa: CASSGSTNEKLFF
v_call: TRBV7-9; j_call: TRBJ1-1; cdr3_aa: CASSLSDRGRIEAFF
v_call: TRBV5-1; j_call: TRBJ2-2; cdr3_aa: CASMGQGATGELFF
v_call: TRBV18; j_call: TRBJ2-1; cdr3_aa: CASSPPNRGLSNEQFF
v_call: TRBV5-5; j_call: TRBJ2-5; cdr3_aa: CASSRDREETQYF
v_call: TRBV5-6; j_call: TRBJ1-1; cdr3_aa: CASSLFTQRNTEAFF
v_call: TRBV4-3; j_call: TRBJ2-3; cdr3_aa: CASSQKLGGNPQYF
v_call: TRBV6-5; j_call: TRBJ2-1; cdr3_aa: CASSYRYNNEQFF
v_call: TRBV7-7; j_call: TRBJ2-5; cdr3_aa: CASSLTIQETQYF
v_call: TRBV10-3; j_call: TRBJ1-5; cdr3_aa: CAIRGGDSNQPQHF
v_call: TRBV7-2; j_call: TRBJ2-5; cdr3_aa: CASSGGGGGGGTQYF
v_call: TRBV18; j_call: TRBJ2-7; cdr3_aa: CASSPFDGSGTGEQYF
v_call: TRBV5-1; j_call: TRBJ1-1; cdr3_aa: CASSPVGSMNTEAFF
v_call: TRBV7-3; j_call: TRBJ2-1; cdr3_aa: CASSEGIGNYNEQFF
v_call: TRBV7-8; j_call: TRBJ2-7; cdr3_aa: CASSSTGYEQYF
v_call: TRBV30; j_call: TRBJ2-1; cdr3_aa: CAWSPSLGLYMNEQFF
v_call: TRBV5-5; j_call: TRBJ2-2; cdr3_aa: CASSFINPGAGTGELFF
v_call: TRBV2; j_call: TRBJ2-2; cdr3_aa: CASRRELGELFF
v_call: TRBV18; j_call: TRBJ2-2; cdr3_aa: CASSPRTGNAGELFF
v_call: TRBV7-3; j_call: TRBJ2-1; cdr3_aa: CVSSLTSADYNEQFF
v_call: TRBV5-6; j_call: TRBJ1-2; cdr3_aa: CASNRRQRNYGYTF
v_call: TRBV28; j_call: TRBJ2-7; cdr3_aa: CASTRRDPSGEQYF
v_call: TRBV11-2; j_call: TRBJ1-2; cdr3_aa: CASSLGQDFYGYTF
v_call: TRBV2; j_call: TRBJ2-5; cdr3_aa: CASSGGLAGGQTQYF
v_call: TRBV29-1; j_call: TRBJ2-7; cdr3_aa: CSVGDRPFLDEQYF
v_call: TRBV29-1; j_call: TRBJ2-3; cdr3_aa: CSVARAASTDTQYF
v_call: TRBV4-3; j_call: TRBJ1-2; cdr3_aa: CASSQMLYYGYTF
v_call: TRBV2; j_call: TRBJ2-7; cdr3_aa: CASSGTSWWHEQYF
v_call: TRBV6-1; j_call: TRBJ1-2; cdr3_aa: CASSWDVGYGYTF
v_call: TRBV20-1; j_call: TRBJ2-1; cdr3_aa: CSAVGYNEQFF
v_call: TRBV5-4; j_call: TRBJ2-1; cdr3_aa: CASSARLAGVYEQFF
v_call: TRBV9; j_call: TRBJ1-5; cdr3_aa: CASSPSLTENQPQHF
v_call: TRBV7-9; j_call: TRBJ1-1; cdr3_aa: CASSWVGRGVSRAFF
v_call: TRBV19; j_call: TRBJ2-6; cdr3_aa: CASSKGVLSSGANVLTF
v_call: TRBV30; j_call: TRBJ1-1; cdr3_aa: CAWMGRASWNTEAFF
v_call: TRBV5-1; j_call: TRBJ2-7; cdr3_aa: CASSSTTYEQYF
v_call: TRBV7-8; j_call: TRBJ2-3; cdr3_aa: CASTGLAGRRVDTQYF
v_call: TRBV5-1; j_call: TRBJ2-1; cdr3_aa: CASSLRQGVGNEQFF
v_call: TRBV7-3; j_call: TRBJ1-1; cdr3_aa: CASSPTGTPGDTEAFF
v_call: TRBV5-5; j_call: TRBJ1-2; cdr3_aa: CASSFEPNRGKGGYTF
v_call: TRBV5-1; j_call: TRBJ2-5; cdr3_aa: CASSSGLTSRETQYF
v_call: TRBV6-1; j_call: TRBJ2-7; cdr3_aa: CASSIGWEQYF